The clone carrying this T cell receptor beta chain showed up just once. Antigen unknown. The germline gives CDR1 SGHVS, CDR2 FNYEAQ. V lost 4 bases to trimming and J lost 8 bases; unmatched junction nucleotides: 12. The CDR3 loop spans 16 amino acids. Data came from immunoSEQ multiplex PCR; TCRdb stores just in-frame clones and leaves some out. Here the sample spans over 95,000 clones, about 50% being singletons. The data were obtained in a study of cytotoxic CD8 clonotypes in ibrutinib-treated CLL. Study-level points and caveats: Clonality went up at the time of ibrutinib response, stayed stable in sustained remission, and later dropped back toward its baseline level at progression.

Sequences were derived from PBMCs, sampled after 24 months of ibrutinib treatment. The clonotype originates from a human donor with chronic lymphocytic leukemia. The chain combines TRBV7-6 with TRBJ2-1; 9 bases line up with TRBD1. CDR3 residues: CASSSLVGTGKHEQFF. CDR3 bases: TGTGCCAGCAGCTCATTAGTCGGGACAGGGAAACATGAGCAGTTCTTC.